The TCR beta chain described here comes from a study of T-cell memory formation after mild COVID-19. V was pared by 7 bases and J by 5 bases, with 20 bases between. This CDR3 region has 15 residues. Germline V gives CDR1 SEHNR, CDR2 FQNEAQ (reference sequence). TCRdb reprocessed the 5' RACE reads with MiXCR, giving one entry per CDR3 protein. The sample consists of under 350,000 distinct CDR3 sequences, around 16% of them appearing once. The chain uses TRBV7-9 and TRBJ2-5, with a tentative D call TRBD2 (5 bases). The source of this sequence is a man between 18 and 35 years old who had mild COVID-19 (a few samples of this study predate the infection). Cell type and time point are not known. The sequenced sample consisted of PBMCs or a T cell subset sorted from them (not recorded which). The CDR3 here is CASTGEADLGETQYF. The CDR3 DNA follows: TGTGCCAGCACCGGCGAGGCGGACTTAGGGGAGACCCAGTACTTC.